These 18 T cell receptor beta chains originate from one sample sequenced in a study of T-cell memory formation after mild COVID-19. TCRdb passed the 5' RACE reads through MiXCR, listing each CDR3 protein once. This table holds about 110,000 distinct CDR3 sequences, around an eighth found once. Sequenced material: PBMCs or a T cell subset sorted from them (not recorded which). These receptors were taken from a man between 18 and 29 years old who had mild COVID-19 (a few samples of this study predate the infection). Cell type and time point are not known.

The CDR3 region has the DNA TGTGCCAGCAGCGCTGACGCGGGGACACCCTACGAGCAGTACTTC. Amino acid sequence: CASSADAGTPYEQYF. The chain employs TRBV9 and TRBJ2-7; D tentatively reads TRBD1 or TRBD2 (6 bases each). The germline V gene encodes CDR1 SGDLS and CDR2 YYNGEE. The V end was cut by 3 bases, the J end by 2 bases, with 15 bases between. There are 15 residues in the CDR3.

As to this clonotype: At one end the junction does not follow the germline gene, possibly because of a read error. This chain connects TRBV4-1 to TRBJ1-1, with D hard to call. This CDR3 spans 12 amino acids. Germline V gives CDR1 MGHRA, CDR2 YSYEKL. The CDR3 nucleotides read TGCTCCAGCAGCCAAGAGAACACTGAAGCTTTCTTT. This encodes CSSSQENTEAFF.

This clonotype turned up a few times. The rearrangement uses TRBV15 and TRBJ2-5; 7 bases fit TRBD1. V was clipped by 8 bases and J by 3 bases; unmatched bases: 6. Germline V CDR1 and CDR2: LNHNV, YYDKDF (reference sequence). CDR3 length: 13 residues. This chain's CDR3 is CATQHGTEETQYF. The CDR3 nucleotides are TGTGCCACCCAGCACGGGACAGAAGAGACCCAGTACTTC.

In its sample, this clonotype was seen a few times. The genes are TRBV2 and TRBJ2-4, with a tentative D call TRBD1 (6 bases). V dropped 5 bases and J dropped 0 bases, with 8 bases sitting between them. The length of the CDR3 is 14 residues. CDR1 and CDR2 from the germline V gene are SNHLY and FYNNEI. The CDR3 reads CASSWTVAKNIQYF. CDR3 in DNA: TGTGCCAGCAGTTGGACAGTAGCCAAAAACATTCAGTACTTC.

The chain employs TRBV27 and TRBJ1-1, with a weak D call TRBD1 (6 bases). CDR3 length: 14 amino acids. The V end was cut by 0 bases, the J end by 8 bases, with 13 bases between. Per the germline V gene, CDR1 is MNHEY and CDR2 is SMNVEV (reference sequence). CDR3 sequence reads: CASSLSPRGREAFF. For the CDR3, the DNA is TGTGCCAGCAGTTTATCGCCCAGGGGACGAGAAGCTTTCTTT.

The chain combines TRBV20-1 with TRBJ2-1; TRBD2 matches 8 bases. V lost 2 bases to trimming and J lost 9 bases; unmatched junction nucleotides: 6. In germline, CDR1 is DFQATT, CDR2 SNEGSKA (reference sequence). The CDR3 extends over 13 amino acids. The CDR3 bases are TGCAGTGCTAGATCGGGAGGGGACGTTGAGCAGTTCTTC. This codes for CSARSGGDVEQFF.

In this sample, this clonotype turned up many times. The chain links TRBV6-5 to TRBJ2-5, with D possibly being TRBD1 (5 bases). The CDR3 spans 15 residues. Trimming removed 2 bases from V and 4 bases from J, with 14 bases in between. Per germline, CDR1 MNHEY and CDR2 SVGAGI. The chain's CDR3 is CASSYGQGRRETQYF. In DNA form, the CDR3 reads TGTGCCAGCAGTTACGGCCAGGGTCGCAGAGAGACCCAGTACTTC.

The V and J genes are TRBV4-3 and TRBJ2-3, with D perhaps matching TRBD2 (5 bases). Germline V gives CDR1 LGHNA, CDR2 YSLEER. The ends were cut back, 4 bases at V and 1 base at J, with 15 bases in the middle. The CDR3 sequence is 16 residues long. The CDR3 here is CASSLTLRRGTDTQYF. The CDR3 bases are TGCGCCAGCAGCCTCACGCTGAGGCGGGGCACAGATACGCAGTATTTT.

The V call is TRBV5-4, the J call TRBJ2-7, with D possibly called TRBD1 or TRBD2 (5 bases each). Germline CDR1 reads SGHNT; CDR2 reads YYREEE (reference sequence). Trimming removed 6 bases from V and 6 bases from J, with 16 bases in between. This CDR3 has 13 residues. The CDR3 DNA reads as TGTGCCAGCACCACATGGGGCGGAGGCGAGCAGTACTTC. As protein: CASTTWGGGEQYF.

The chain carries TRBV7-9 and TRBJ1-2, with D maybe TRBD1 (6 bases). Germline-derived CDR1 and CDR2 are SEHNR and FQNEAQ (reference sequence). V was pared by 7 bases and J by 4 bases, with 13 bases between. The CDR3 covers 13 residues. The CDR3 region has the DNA TGTGCCAGCAAGGGGGGAAGCCCCTATGGCTACACCTTC. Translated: CASKGGSPYGYTF.

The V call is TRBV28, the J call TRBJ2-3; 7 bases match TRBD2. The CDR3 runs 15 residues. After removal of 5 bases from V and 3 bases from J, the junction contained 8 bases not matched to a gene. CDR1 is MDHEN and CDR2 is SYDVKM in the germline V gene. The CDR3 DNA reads TGTGCCAGCAGTCCTCTGCGGGGGAGAACAGATACGCAGTATTTT. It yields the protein CASSPLRGRTDTQYF.

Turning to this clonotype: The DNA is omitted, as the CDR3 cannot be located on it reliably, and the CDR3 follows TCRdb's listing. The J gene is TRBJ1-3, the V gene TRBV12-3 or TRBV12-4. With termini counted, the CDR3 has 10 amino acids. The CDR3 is CASILVARDF.

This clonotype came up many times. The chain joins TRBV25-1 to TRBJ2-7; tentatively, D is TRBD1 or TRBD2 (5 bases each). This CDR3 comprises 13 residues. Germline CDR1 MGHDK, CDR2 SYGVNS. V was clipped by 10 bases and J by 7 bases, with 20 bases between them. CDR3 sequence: CATMHRGRREQYF. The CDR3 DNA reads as TGTGCCACCATGCACCGGGGACGTCGGGAGCAGTACTTC.

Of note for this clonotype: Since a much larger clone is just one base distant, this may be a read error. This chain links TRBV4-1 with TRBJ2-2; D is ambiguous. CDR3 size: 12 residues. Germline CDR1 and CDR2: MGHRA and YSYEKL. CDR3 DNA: TGCGACAGCAGCCAATTCGGCGGGGAGCTGTTTTTT. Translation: CDSSQFGGELFF.

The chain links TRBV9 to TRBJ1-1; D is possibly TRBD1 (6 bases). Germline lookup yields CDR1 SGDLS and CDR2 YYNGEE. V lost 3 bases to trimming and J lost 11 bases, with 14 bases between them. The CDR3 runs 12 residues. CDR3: CASSAATGKAFF. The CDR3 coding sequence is TGTGCCAGCAGCGCGGCAACAGGGAAGGCTTTCTTT.

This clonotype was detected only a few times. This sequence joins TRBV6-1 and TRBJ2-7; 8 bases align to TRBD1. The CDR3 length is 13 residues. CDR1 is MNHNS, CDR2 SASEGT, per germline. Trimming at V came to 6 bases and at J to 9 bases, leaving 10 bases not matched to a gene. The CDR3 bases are TGTGCCAGCAGAGCAGGACAGGGCGATTGGCAGTACTTC. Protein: CASRAGQGDWQYF.

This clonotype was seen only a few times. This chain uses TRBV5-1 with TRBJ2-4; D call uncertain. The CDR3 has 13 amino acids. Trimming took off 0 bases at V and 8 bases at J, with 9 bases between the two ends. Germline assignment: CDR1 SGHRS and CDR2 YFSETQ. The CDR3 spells CASSLGGVDIQYF. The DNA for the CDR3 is TGCGCCAGCAGCTTGGGAGGAGTTGACATTCAGTACTTC.

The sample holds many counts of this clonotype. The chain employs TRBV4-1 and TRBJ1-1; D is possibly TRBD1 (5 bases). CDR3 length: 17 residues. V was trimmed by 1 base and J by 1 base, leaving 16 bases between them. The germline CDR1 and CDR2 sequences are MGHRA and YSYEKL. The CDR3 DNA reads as TGCGCCAGCAGCCAAGGGGATGCCCTGGGGCAGAACACTGAAGCTTTCTTT. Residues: CASSQGDALGQNTEAFF.